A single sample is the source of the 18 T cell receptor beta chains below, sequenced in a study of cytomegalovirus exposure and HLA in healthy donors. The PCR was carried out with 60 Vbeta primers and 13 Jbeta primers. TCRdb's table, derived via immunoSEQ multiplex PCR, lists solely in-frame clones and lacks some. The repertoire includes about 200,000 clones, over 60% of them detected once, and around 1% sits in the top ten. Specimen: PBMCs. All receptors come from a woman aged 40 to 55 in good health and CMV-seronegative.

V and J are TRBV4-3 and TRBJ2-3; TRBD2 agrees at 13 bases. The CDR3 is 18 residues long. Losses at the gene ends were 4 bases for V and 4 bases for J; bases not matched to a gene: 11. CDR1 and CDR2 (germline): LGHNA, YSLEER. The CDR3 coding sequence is TGCGCCAGCAGCCCGGTCGCCACTAGCGGGGGGGGCGCAGATACGCAGTATTTT. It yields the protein CASSPVATSGGGADTQYF.

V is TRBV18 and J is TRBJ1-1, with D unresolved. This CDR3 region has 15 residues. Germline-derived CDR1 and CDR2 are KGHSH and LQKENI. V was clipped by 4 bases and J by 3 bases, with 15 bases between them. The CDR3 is CASSLSRAGDTEAFF. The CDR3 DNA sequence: TGTGCCAGCTCACTCAGTCGAGCAGGCGACACTGAAGCTTTCTTT.

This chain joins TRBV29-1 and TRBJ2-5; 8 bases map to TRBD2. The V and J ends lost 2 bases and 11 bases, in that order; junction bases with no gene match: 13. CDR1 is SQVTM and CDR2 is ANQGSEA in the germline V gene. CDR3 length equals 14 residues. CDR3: CSVEILAGQREQYF. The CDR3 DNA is TGCAGCGTTGAAATCCTAGCGGGCCAGAGGGAGCAGTACTTC.

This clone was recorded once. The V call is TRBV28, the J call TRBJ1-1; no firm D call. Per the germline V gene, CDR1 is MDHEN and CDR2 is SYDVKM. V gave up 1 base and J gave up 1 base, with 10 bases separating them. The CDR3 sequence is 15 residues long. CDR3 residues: CASSLLVGPNTEAFF. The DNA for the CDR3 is TGTGCCAGCAGTTTATTAGTGGGCCCGAACACTGAAGCTTTCTTT.

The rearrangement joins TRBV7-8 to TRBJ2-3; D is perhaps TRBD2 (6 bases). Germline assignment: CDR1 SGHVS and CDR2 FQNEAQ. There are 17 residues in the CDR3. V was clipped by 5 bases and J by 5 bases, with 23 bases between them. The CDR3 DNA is TGTGCCAGCAGCCAGCCGGGACTCCCAGAATCGAGAGATACGCAGTATTTT. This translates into CASSQPGLPESRDTQYF.

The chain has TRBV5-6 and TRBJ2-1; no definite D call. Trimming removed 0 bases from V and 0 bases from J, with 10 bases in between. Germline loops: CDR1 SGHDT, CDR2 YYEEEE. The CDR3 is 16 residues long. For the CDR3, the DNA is TGTGCCAGCAGCTTGGTCTCTAGTGGCTCCTACAATGAGCAGTTCTTC. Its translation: CASSLVSSGSYNEQFF.

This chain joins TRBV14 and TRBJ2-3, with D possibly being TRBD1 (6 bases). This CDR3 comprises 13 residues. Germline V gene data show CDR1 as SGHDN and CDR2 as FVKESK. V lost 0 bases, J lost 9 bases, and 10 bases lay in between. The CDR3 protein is CASSQEQGLTQYF. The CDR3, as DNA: TGTGCCAGCAGCCAAGAACAGGGTCTCACGCAGTATTTT.

The CDR3 DNA is TGTGCCAGCTCACCTAGCGGGCTAACCTACGAGCAGTACTTC. It is translated as CASSPSGLTYEQYF. The chain carries TRBV18 and TRBJ2-7; 7 positions agree with TRBD2. Germline V gene lookup returns CDR1 KGHSH and CDR2 LQKENI. The CDR3 sequence is 14 residues long. V shed 3 bases and J 2 bases; nucleotides not matched to a gene: 4.

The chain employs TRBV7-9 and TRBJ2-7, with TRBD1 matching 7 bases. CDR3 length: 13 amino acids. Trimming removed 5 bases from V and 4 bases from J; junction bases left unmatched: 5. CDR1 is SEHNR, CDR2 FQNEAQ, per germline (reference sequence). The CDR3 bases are TGTGCCAGCAGCGAGGGGGCAGGATACGAGCAGTACGTC. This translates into CASSEGAGYEQYV.

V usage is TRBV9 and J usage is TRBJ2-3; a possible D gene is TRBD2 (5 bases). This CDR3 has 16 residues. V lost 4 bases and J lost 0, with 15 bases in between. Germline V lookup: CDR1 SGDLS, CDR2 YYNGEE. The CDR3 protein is CASSPLRAYSTDTQYF. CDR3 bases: TGTGCCAGCAGCCCCCTGCGGGCCTATAGCACAGATACGCAGTATTTT.

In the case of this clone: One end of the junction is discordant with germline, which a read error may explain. The CDR3 nucleotides are TGTGCCAGCAGCCCCGGACAGCCAGCTAACTGTGGCTACACCTTC. It encodes CASSPGQPANCGYTF. The chain recombines TRBV11-1 with TRBJ1-2; the D gene is possibly TRBD1 (6 bases). This CDR3 contains 15 residues. Germline V gene lookup returns CDR1 SGHAT and CDR2 FQDESV (reference sequence).

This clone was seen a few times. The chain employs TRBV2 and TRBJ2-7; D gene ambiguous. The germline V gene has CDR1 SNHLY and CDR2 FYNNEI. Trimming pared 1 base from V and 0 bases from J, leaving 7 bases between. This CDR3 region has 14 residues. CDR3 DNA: TGTGCCAGCAGTGAAGGAAGGAGCTCCTACGAGCAGTACGTC. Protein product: CASSEGRSSYEQYV.

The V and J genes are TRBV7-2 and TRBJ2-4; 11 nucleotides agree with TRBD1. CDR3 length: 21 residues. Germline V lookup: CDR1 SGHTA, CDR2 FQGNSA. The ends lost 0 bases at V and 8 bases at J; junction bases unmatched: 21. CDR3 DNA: TGTGCCAGCAGCTTAGCTTCACCCACACCCCGGACAGGGGGCGCGAAAGACATTCAGTACTTC. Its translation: CASSLASPTPRTGGAKDIQYF.

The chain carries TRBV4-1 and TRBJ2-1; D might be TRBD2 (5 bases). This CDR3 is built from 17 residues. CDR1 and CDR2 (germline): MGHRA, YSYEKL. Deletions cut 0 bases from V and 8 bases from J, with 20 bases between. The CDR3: CASSQDRGTGTFDEQFF. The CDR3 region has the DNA TGCGCCAGCAGCCAAGATCGGGGAACGGGAACATTTGATGAGCAGTTCTTC.

This CDR3 is CASSLLGGAGTDNEQFF. As DNA, the CDR3 is TGTGCCAGCAGTTTGTTAGGGGGAGCTGGGACAGACAATGAGCAGTTCTTC. This chain joins TRBV27 and TRBJ2-1; 7 bases line up with TRBD1. Germline V gene sequence: CDR1 MNHEY, CDR2 SMNVEV (reference sequence). This CDR3 spans 17 amino acids. The trim removed 3 bases at V and 5 bases at J, leaving 13 bases unmatched.

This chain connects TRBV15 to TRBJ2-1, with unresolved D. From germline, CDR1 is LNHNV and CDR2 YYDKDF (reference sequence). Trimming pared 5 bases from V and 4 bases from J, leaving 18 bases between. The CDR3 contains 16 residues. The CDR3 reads CATSRRSYNQYNEQFF. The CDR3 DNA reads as TGTGCCACCAGCCGCAGATCGTACAACCAATACAATGAGCAGTTCTTC.

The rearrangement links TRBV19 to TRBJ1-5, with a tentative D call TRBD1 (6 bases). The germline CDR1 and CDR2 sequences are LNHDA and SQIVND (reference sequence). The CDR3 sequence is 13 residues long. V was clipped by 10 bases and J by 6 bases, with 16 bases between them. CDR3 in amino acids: CAIARGKSQPQHF. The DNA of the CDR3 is TGTGCCATCGCAAGGGGGAAATCTCAGCCCCAGCATTTT.

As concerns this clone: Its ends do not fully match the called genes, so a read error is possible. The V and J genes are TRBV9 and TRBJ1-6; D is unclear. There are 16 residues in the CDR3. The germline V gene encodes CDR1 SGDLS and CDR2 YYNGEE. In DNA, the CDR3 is TGTGCCAGCAACGTAGCCCCCGATGGTACGGATTCACCCCTCCACTTT. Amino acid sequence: CASNVAPDGTDSPLHF. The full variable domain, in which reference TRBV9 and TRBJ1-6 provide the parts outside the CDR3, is DSGVTQTPKHLITATGQRVTLRCSPRSGDLSVYWYQQSLDQGLQFLIQYYNGEERAKGNILERFSAQQFPDLHSELNLSSLELGDSALYFCASNVAPDGTDSPLHFGNGTRLTVT.